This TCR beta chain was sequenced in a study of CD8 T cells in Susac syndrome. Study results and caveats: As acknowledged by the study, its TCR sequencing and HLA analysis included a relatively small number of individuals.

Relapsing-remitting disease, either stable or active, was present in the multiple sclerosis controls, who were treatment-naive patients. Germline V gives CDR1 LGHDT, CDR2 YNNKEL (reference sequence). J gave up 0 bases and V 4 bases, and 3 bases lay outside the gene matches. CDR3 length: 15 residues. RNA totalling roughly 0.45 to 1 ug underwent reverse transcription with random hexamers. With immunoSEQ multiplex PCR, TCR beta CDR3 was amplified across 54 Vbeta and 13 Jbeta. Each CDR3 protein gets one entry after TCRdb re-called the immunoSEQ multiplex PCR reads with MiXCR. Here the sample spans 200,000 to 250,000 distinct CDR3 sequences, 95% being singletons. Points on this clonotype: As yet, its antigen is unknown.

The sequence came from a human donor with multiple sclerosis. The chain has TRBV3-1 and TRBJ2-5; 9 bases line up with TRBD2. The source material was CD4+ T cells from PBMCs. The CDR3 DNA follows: TGTGCCAGCAGCCCGACTAGCGGCTACCAAGAGACCCAGTACTTC. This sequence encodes CASSPTSGYQETQYF.